The 27 T cell receptor beta chains below were found in one sample sequenced in a study of shared clonotypes between healthy human individuals. The repertoire was sequenced with immunoSEQ multiplex PCR; TCRdb's copy has only in-frame clones and lacks some. The repertoire holds about 1 million clones, with about 75% as singletons. Sequences were obtained from memory CD4+ T cells sorted from blood. Sample subset: CD45RA-negative fraction. The receptors were gathered from a man between 18 and 29 years old in good health.

The rearrangement joins TRBV7-2 to TRBJ1-5; no reliable D call. Germline CDR1 is SGHTA and CDR2 is FQGNSA. V was trimmed by 1 base and J by 6 bases, leaving 7 bases between them. The CDR3 runs to 13 residues. CDR3 nucleotide sequence: TGTGCCAGCAGCTTAGGTGCACGTCAGCCCCAGCATTTT. Encoded protein: CASSLGARQPQHF.

The J gene is TRBJ1-6, the V gene TRBV4-1; 8 bases fit TRBD1. The CDR3 is 17 residues long. Germline CDR1 is MGHRA and CDR2 is YSYEKL. V dropped 3 bases and J dropped 9; count of bases not matched to a gene: 13. This CDR3 is CASSQEGGQGGSSPLHF. The DNA for the CDR3 is TGCGCCAGCAGCCAGGAAGGCGGACAGGGTGGTAGTTCACCCCTCCACTTT.

This rearrangement joins TRBV12-5 to TRBJ2-3; no firm D call. CDR3 length: 12 residues. CDR1 is LGHNT, CDR2 FRNRAP, per germline. V was clipped by 7 bases and J by 2 bases, with 7 bases between them. The CDR3 loop is CASVLDTDTQYF. In DNA form, the CDR3 reads TGTGCTAGTGTCCTGGACACAGATACGCAGTATTTT.

This clone was counted ten times or more. The chain combines TRBV5-1 with TRBJ2-5; a weak D match, TRBD2 (5 bases). Between the trimmed V and J ends, which lost 4 bases and 2 bases, there was a span of 12 bases. Germline CDR1 SGHRS, CDR2 YFSETQ. This CDR3 has 14 amino acids. CDR3 DNA: TGCGCCAGCAGCCCGGGGTGGAATCAAGAGACCCAGTACTTC. Translating gives CASSPGWNQETQYF.

This rearrangement joins TRBV5-1 to TRBJ2-3, with D perhaps matching TRBD1 or TRBD2 (6 bases each). The V end was cut by 7 bases, the J end by 4 bases, with 19 bases between. CDR1 and CDR2 (germline): SGHRS, YFSETQ. This CDR3 spans 15 amino acids. DNA of the CDR3: TGCGCCAGCGCTAGTTGGGGGGCGGACGCAGATACGCAGTATTTT. Translation: CASASWGADADTQYF.

Details on this clone: A single base separates this from a much larger clone, so it may be a read error. This chain uses TRBV5-8 with TRBJ2-3, with TRBD1 matching 7 bases. This CDR3 spans 14 amino acids. Trimming at V came to 0 bases and at J to 4 bases, leaving 2 bases not matched to a gene. Looked up from germline, CDR1 is SGHTS and CDR2 is YDEGEE. CDR3 residues: CASSLGQGPDTQYF. CDR3 bases: TGTGCCAGCAGCTTGGGACAGGGCCCAGATACGCAGTATTTT. The variable domain in full, completed from reference TRBV5-8 and TRBJ2-3, reads EAGVTQSPTHLIKTRGQQATLRCSPISGHTSVYWYQQALGLGLQFLLWYDEGEERNRGNFPPRFSGRQFPNYSSELNVNALELEDSALYLCASSLGQGPDTQYFGPGTRLTVL.

This chain joins TRBV11-2 and TRBJ1-1, with a weak D call TRBD1 (5 bases). Trimming pared 5 bases from V and 0 bases from J, leaving 13 bases between. Germline assignment: CDR1 SGHAT and CDR2 FQNNGV. This CDR3 has 15 residues. The CDR3 DNA is TGTGCCAGCAGCCCTCGTCGGGGGTTGAACACTGAAGCTTTCTTT. Translating it yields CASSPRRGLNTEAFF.

The CDR3 sequence: CSVVSGQGWSGANVLTF. For the CDR3, the DNA is TGCAGCGTTGTTTCGGGACAGGGGTGGTCTGGGGCCAACGTCCTGACTTTC. This chain joins TRBV29-1 and TRBJ2-6; 10 bases match TRBD1. Germline CDR1 reads SQVTM; CDR2 reads ANQGSEA. Trimming took 4 bases from V and 1 from J; bases not matched to a gene: 7. This CDR3 is built from 17 residues.

This clone has a handful of counts. The chain is built from TRBV5-1 and TRBJ2-1; D possibly corresponds to TRBD1 (6 bases). With 2 bases removed from V and 6 bases from J, the gap between germline ends came to 15 bases. The germline CDR1 and CDR2 sequences are SGHRS and YFSETQ. This CDR3 is built from 15 residues. The CDR3 loop is CASSFQMTGSNEQFF. The CDR3 region has the DNA TGCGCCAGCAGCTTCCAGATGACAGGCTCCAATGAGCAGTTCTTC.

CDR3 coding DNA: TGTGCCAGTAGGAGGGGAGGGAGCCCCCAGGACACCGGGGAGCTGTTTTTT. It yields the protein CASRRGGSPQDTGELFF. V usage is TRBV19 and J usage is TRBJ2-2; 7 nucleotides line up with TRBD2. The CDR3 is 17 residues long. Germline V lookup: CDR1 LNHDA, CDR2 SQIVND (reference sequence). The trim removed 6 bases at V and 3 bases at J, leaving 13 bases unmatched.

This chain connects TRBV29-1 to TRBJ1-2; D ambiguous. V was shortened by 3 bases and J by 4 bases, with 12 bases between the two germline ends. CDR1 is SQVTM and CDR2 is ANQGSEA in the germline V gene. CDR3 length: 13 amino acids. For the CDR3, the DNA is TGCAGCGTTGACGAATGGGCAGTCTATGGCTACACCTTC. This encodes CSVDEWAVYGYTF.

The chain couples TRBV29-1 to TRBJ2-3; either TRBD1 or TRBD2 may supply D (5 bases each). The V gene lost 6 bases and the J gene lost 6 bases, with 25 bases spanning the gap. In germline, CDR1 is SQVTM, CDR2 ANQGSEA. CDR3 length: 16 residues. DNA for the CDR3: TGCAGCGTAGGTTTTTGGCCAGTCAACGGGGCGGATACGCAGTATTTT. Translating gives CSVGFWPVNGADTQYF.

This clone is a singleton in its sample. The V and J genes are TRBV7-2 and TRBJ1-5, with a possible D match to TRBD1 (5 bases). This CDR3 spans 16 amino acids. V lost 3 bases and J lost 2, with 14 bases in between. Germline V lookup: CDR1 SGHTA, CDR2 FQGNSA. The CDR3 sequence is CASSLEGAGGNQPQHF. In nucleotides, the CDR3 is TGTGCCAGCAGCTTGGAGGGCGCGGGGGGCAATCAGCCCCAGCATTTT.

This rearrangement joins TRBV5-1 to TRBJ2-1, with 12 bases matching TRBD2. Trimming cost V 0 bases and J 6 bases; bases outside gene matches: 7. Germline CDR1 reads SGHRS; CDR2 reads YFSETQ. CDR3 size: 17 residues. The CDR3: CASSLGILAGGPNEQFF. The CDR3 bases are TGCGCCAGCAGCTTGGGAATCCTAGCGGGGGGGCCCAATGAGCAGTTCTTC.

The V gene is TRBV11-2, the J gene TRBJ2-4; D may be TRBD1 (6 bases). Trimming took 0 bases from V and 1 from J, leaving 16 bases between them. Germline V gene lookup returns CDR1 SGHAT and CDR2 FQNNGV. The CDR3 length is 18 residues. The CDR3 here is CASSLDRNRVIAKNIQYF. In DNA form, the CDR3 reads TGTGCCAGCAGCTTAGATCGGAACAGGGTGATCGCCAAAAACATTCAGTACTTC.

This CDR3 is CASSPGTTYNEQFF. DNA for the CDR3: TGTGCCAGCTCACCCGGGACAACCTACAATGAGCAGTTCTTC. The rearrangement uses TRBV19 and TRBJ2-1, with D perhaps matching TRBD1 (6 bases). The CDR3 loop spans 14 amino acids. V dropped 9 bases and J dropped 2 bases, with 14 bases sitting between them. Germline-derived CDR1 and CDR2 are LNHDA and SQIVND (reference sequence). The full variable domain, in which reference TRBV19 and TRBJ2-1 provide the parts outside the CDR3, is DGGITQSPKYLFRKEGQNVTLSCEQNLNHDAMYWYRQDPGQGLRLIYYSQIVNDFQKGDIAEGYSVSREKKESFPLTVTSAQKNPTAFYLCASSPGTTYNEQFFGPGTRLTVL.

The CDR3 loop reads CASSPGPDTQYF. The CDR3 DNA is TGTGCCAGCAGCCCGGGGCCAGATACGCAGTATTTT. The V and J genes are TRBV6-5 and TRBJ2-3, with D perhaps assigned TRBD1 or TRBD2 (5 bases each). Germline values: CDR1 MNHEY, CDR2 SVGAGI. Deletions cut 6 bases from V and 4 bases from J, with 8 bases between. CDR3 length equals 12 residues.

The chain is built from TRBV18 and TRBJ1-3; D gene ambiguous. The CDR3 contains 14 residues. The germline CDR1 and CDR2 sequences are KGHSH and LQKENI. V was trimmed by 0 bases and J by 8 bases, leaving 11 bases between them. Here the CDR3 DNA reads TGTGCCAGCTCACCACCGGTGGCGGGAGACACCATATATTTT. Translation: CASSPPVAGDTIYF. Complete variable domain (other parts from reference TRBV18 and TRBJ1-3): NAGVMQNPRHLVRRRGQEARLRCSPMKGHSHVYWYRQLPEEGLKFMVYLQKENIIDESGMPKERFSAEFPKEGPSILRIQQVVRGDSAAYFCASSPPVAGDTIYFGEGSWLTVV.

The chain has TRBV7-3 and TRBJ2-5, with D hard to call. This CDR3 has 14 amino acids. V was cut by 2 bases and J by 0 bases, with 7 bases left in between. Germline V lookup: CDR1 SGHTA, CDR2 FQGTGA. The CDR3 loop reads CASSLGGNQETQYF. CDR3 nucleotide sequence: TGTGCCAGCAGCTTAGGTGGCAACCAAGAGACCCAGTACTTC.

Concerning this clone itself: The same CDR3 arises from other DNA sequences in this sample as well. The gene calls are TRBV5-1 and TRBJ1-5, with D maybe TRBD1 (5 bases). Germline values: CDR1 SGHRS, CDR2 YFSETQ. Trimming cost V 0 bases and J 7 bases, with 11 bases left between them. The CDR3 consists of 14 residues. The CDR3 DNA reads as TGCGCCAGCAGCTTGGGGCAGGGCGGGCAGCCCCAGCATTTT. Translation: CASSLGQGGQPQHF.

Here the CDR3 reads CASSLGQITYEQYF. CDR3 DNA sequence: TGTGCCAGCAGTCTCGGACAGATTACCTACGAGCAGTACTTC. The V call is TRBV6-6, the J call TRBJ2-7, with D possibly being TRBD1 (6 bases). Trimming pared 5 bases from V and 2 bases from J, leaving 13 bases between. CDR3 length: 14 amino acids. Germline CDR1 reads MNHNY; CDR2 reads SVGAGI (reference sequence).

The chain uses TRBV7-2 and TRBJ2-7; tentatively, D is TRBD1 or TRBD2 (5 bases each). The CDR3 totals 17 residues. V dropped 0 bases and J dropped 0 bases, with 15 bases sitting between them. CDR1 is SGHTA, CDR2 FQGNSA, per germline. CDR3 sequence: CASSLAIGATISYEQYF. CDR3 nucleotide sequence: TGTGCCAGCAGCTTAGCGATCGGGGCCACTATCTCCTACGAGCAGTACTTC. Full variable domain (missing parts from reference TRBV7-2 and TRBJ2-7): GAGVSQSPSNKVTEKGKDVELRCDPISGHTALYWYRQSLGQGLEFLIYFQGNSAPDKSGLPSDRFSAERTGGSVSTLTIQRTQQEDSAVYLCASSLAIGATISYEQYFGPGTRLTVT.

V is TRBV5-1 and J is TRBJ2-5; TRBD2 agrees at 8 bases. The V segment lost 7 bases and the J segment 1 base; nucleotides outside the gene matches: 9. Germline values: CDR1 SGHRS, CDR2 YFSETQ. CDR3 length equals 15 residues. The DNA of the CDR3 is TGCGCCAGCTCCAGGGAGGGGACTAGCCAAGAGACCCAGTACTTC. It codes for CASSREGTSQETQYF. Full variable domain (rest looked up from reference TRBV5-1 and TRBJ2-5): KAGVTQTPRYLIKTRGQQVTLSCSPISGHRSVSWYQQTPGQGLQFLFEYFSETQRNKGNFPGRFSGRQFSNSRSEMNVSTLELGDSALYLCASSREGTSQETQYFGPGTRLLVL.

This clone was observed a handful of times. The same CDR3 can be traced to other DNA sequences in this sample. The rearrangement uses TRBV30 and TRBJ2-1; no clear D. Germline lookup yields CDR1 GTSNPN and CDR2 SVGIG (reference sequence). The CDR3 totals 12 residues. V was trimmed by 1 base and J by 6 bases, leaving 7 bases between them. CDR3 protein: CAWSGTRNEQFF. The CDR3 region has the DNA TGTGCCTGGAGTGGTACCCGCAATGAGCAGTTCTTC. Looking up the rest from reference TRBV30 and TRBJ2-1 gives the full variable domain: SQTIHQWPATLVQPVGSPLSLECTVEGTSNPNLYWYRQAAGRGLQLLFYSVGIGQISSEVPQNLSASRPQDRQFILSSKKLLLSDSGFYLCAWSGTRNEQFFGPGTRLTVL.

J is TRBJ2-2 and V is TRBV28; TRBD1 matches at 9 bases. Germline V lookup: CDR1 MDHEN, CDR2 SYDVKM. The length of the CDR3 is 17 residues. Trimming at V came to 7 bases and at J to 0 bases, leaving 9 bases not matched to a gene. In DNA form, the CDR3 reads TGTGCCAGCACCGCACCGGGACAGGGATCGAACACCGGGGAGCTGTTTTTT. Its protein is CASTAPGQGSNTGELFF. Complete variable domain (other parts from reference TRBV28 and TRBJ2-2): DVKVTQSSRYLVKRTGEKVFLECVQDMDHENMFWYRQDPGLGLRLIYFSYDVKMKEKGDIPEGYSVSREKKERFSLILESASTNQTSMYLCASTAPGQGSNTGELFFGEGSRLTVL.

The chain joins TRBV9 to TRBJ1-3; 8 positions agree with TRBD1. Germline values: CDR1 SGDLS, CDR2 YYNGEE. The CDR3 runs 16 residues. J was trimmed by 2 bases and V by 3 bases; bases with no gene match: 7. CDR3 bases: TGTGCCAGCAGCGCAGGACAGGGATCGACTGGAAACACCATATATTTT. Residues: CASSAGQGSTGNTIYF.

Comment on this clone: This CDR3 is also generated by other DNA sequences in the sample. This sequence joins TRBV6-5 and TRBJ1-6, with TRBD1 identical over 8 bases. This CDR3 region has 16 residues. Germline loops: CDR1 MNHEY, CDR2 SVGAGI. V lost 4 bases and J lost 1; bases outside the gene matches: 3. This chain's CDR3 is CASSSRTGSYNSPLHF. Here the CDR3 DNA reads TGTGCCAGCAGTTCAAGGACAGGGTCCTATAATTCACCCCTCCACTTT.